Below are 3 T cell receptor beta chains sequenced from a single sample in a study of CD8+CD57+ T cells in acquired aplastic anemia. Those patients picked for sequencing had displayed CD8+CD57+ cell expansion on flow cytometry. Profiling of TCR beta VDJ combinations and CDR3 sequences used genomic DNA as template. TCRdb itself ran the reads through MiXCR, one entry per CDR3 protein. Of approximately 170,000 distinct CDR3 sequences listed, around half are singletons. The sequenced sample consisted of sorted CD4+, CD8+, or CD8+CD57+ T cells (not recorded which) from PBMCs. These receptors all stem from a human donor with aplastic anemia.

There are many counts of this clonotype. The chain joins TRBV7-3 to TRBJ2-3, with D perhaps assigned TRBD1 or TRBD2 (5 bases each). The CDR3 is 13 amino acids. Looked up from germline, CDR1 is SGHTA and CDR2 is FQGTGA. Trimming pared 3 bases from V and 1 base from J, leaving 5 bases between. The CDR3: CASSLGGTDTQYF. In DNA form, the CDR3 reads TGTGCCAGCAGCTTGGGGGGCACAGATACGCAGTATTTT.

V gene TRBV7-2 combines with J gene TRBJ2-7; 7 bases agree with TRBD1. Germline values: CDR1 SGHTA, CDR2 FQGNSA. The CDR3 has 14 amino acids. V gave up 8 bases and J gave up 5 bases; unmatched junction bases: 12. The CDR3 nucleotides read TGTGCCAGCGGCTACAACAGGGGTGTAAACGAGCAGTACGTC. This codes for CASGYNRGVNEQYV.

Regarding this clonotype: Being one base from a much bigger clone, this may be a read error. This sequence joins TRBV11-2 and TRBJ1-2; 7 bases fit TRBD1. The germline V gene encodes CDR1 SGHAT and CDR2 FQNNGV. V was clipped by 8 bases and J by 4 bases; unmatched bases: 16. The CDR3 is 16 residues long. CDR3 coding DNA: TGTGCCAGCCGCTCTGGGCGACAGGGCATTGGCTATGGCTACACCTTC. It codes for CASRSGRQGIGYGYTF.